The rows below give T cell receptor beta chains drawn from one sample of a study of blood T cell repertoires in COVID-19. TCRdb's table, derived via immunoSEQ multiplex PCR, lists solely in-frame clones and lacks some. The profile covers about 86,000 clones, with around 89% appearing a single time and roughly 1.2% taken by the ten largest. The specimen was PBMCs or T cells enriched from blood (not recorded which). These receptors were obtained from a woman in her forties or fifties with acute COVID-19. Each CDR3 is given with its conserved first and last residue. D genes are given only for firm matches. Only part of the rows carry a size: once, few, many, or a class if the clone is expanded.

V gene: TRBV5-8
clone size: NA
D gene: TRBD2
J gene: TRBJ2-1
CDR3 DNA: TGTGCCAGCAGCCGACTAGCGGGACCCTCCAATGAGCAGTTCTTC
CDR3 protein: CASSRLAGPSNEQFF

V gene: TRBV12-3/TRBV12-4
clone size: NA
D gene: TRBD1
J gene: TRBJ1-1
CDR3 DNA: TGTGCCAGCAGCACACTAGGGGGCAGGCGATTT
CDR3 protein: CASSTLGGRRF

V gene: TRBV14
clone size: NA
D gene: TRBD1
J gene: TRBJ1-2
CDR3 DNA: TGTGCCAGCAGCCAAGGGACAGGATACTATGGCTACACCTTC
CDR3 protein: CASSQGTGYYGYTF

V gene: TRBV7-2
clone size: NA
D gene: TRBD1
J gene: TRBJ2-7
CDR3 DNA: TGTGCCAGCAGCCGTCGCTCCACGGGACAGGGGGCTTACGAGCAGTACTTC
CDR3 protein: CASSRRSTGQGAYEQYF

V gene: TRBV4-2
clone size: NA
D gene: NA
J gene: TRBJ2-3
CDR3 DNA: TGTGCCAGCAGCCAAGTTGGGCTAGCGACTAGCACAGATACGCAGTATTTT
CDR3 protein: CASSQVGLATSTDTQYF

V gene: TRBV19
clone size: NA
D gene: TRBD1
J gene: TRBJ1-4
CDR3 DNA: TGTGCCAGTAGTAAGGACAGGGGCACTAATGAAAAACTGTTTTTT
CDR3 protein: CASSKDRGTNEKLFF

V gene: TRBV9
clone size: NA
D gene: TRBD1
J gene: TRBJ2-7
CDR3 DNA: TGTGCCAGCAGCCCGGACAGGTTCGCCCCCAGCTCCTACGAGCAGTACTTC
CDR3 protein: CASSPDRFAPSSYEQYF

V gene: TRBV6-5
clone size: NA
D gene: TRBD1
J gene: TRBJ1-5
CDR3 DNA: TGTGCCAGCAGAAAGGGACAGGCCTATATGCCCCAGCATTTT
CDR3 protein: CASRKGQAYMPQHF

V gene: TRBV5-6
clone size: NA
D gene: TRBD2
J gene: TRBJ2-1
CDR3 DNA: TGTGCCAGCAGCTCCTTCCCGGGACTAGCGGACAATGAGCAGTTCTTC
CDR3 protein: CASSSFPGLADNEQFF

V gene: TRBV5-8
clone size: once
D gene: TRBD1
J gene: TRBJ1-2
CDR3 DNA: TGTGCCAGCCTCTGGGGACAGGGATTCAACTATGGCTACACCTTC
CDR3 protein: CASLWGQGFNYGYTF

V gene: TRBV4-2
clone size: NA
D gene: TRBD2
J gene: TRBJ2-7
CDR3 DNA: TGTGCCAGCAGCCGGCTAGCGGGAGATCCCCTCGAGCAGTACTTC
CDR3 protein: CASSRLAGDPLEQYF

V gene: TRBV15
clone size: NA
D gene: NA
J gene: TRBJ2-1
CDR3 DNA: TGTGCCACCAGCAGAGACCCAGCGGCTGCCGTTGAGCAGTTCTTC
CDR3 protein: CATSRDPAAAVEQFF

V gene: TRBV7-2
clone size: NA
D gene: NA
J gene: TRBJ2-7
CDR3 DNA: TGTGCCAGCAGCCGAAGGGGTTCCTACGAGCAGTACTTC
CDR3 protein: CASSRRGSYEQYF

V gene: TRBV19
clone size: NA
D gene: NA
J gene: TRBJ1-3
CDR3 DNA: TGTGCCAGTAGTAACAGGGTCCGAAACACCATATATTTT
CDR3 protein: CASSNRVRNTIYF

V gene: TRBV11-2
clone size: NA
D gene: NA
J gene: TRBJ1-1
CDR3 DNA: TGTGCCAGCAGCTTCGACCAGGCAAACACTGAAGCTTTCTTT
CDR3 protein: CASSFDQANTEAFF

V gene: TRBV25-1
clone size: NA
D gene: NA
J gene: TRBJ1-1
CDR3 DNA: TGTGCCAGCAGTCCCGACTGGGTTACTGAAGCTTTCTTT
CDR3 protein: CASSPDWVTEAFF

V gene: TRBV24-1
clone size: NA
D gene: NA
J gene: TRBJ1-5
CDR3 DNA: TGTGCCACCAGTGATTTGTCAGGGAATCAGCCCCAGCATTTT
CDR3 protein: CATSDLSGNQPQHF

V gene: TRBV6-4
clone size: NA
D gene: NA
J gene: TRBJ2-7
CDR3 DNA: TGTGCCGGCCCCCCTCCCTGGACTACCTACGAGCAGTACTTC
CDR3 protein: CAGPPPWTTYEQYF

V gene: TRBV11-2
clone size: NA
D gene: TRBD1
J gene: TRBJ1-3
CDR3 DNA: TGTGCCAGCAGACCGGGACAGGGTTACTCTGGAAACACCATATATTTT
CDR3 protein: CASRPGQGYSGNTIYF

V gene: TRBV7-2
clone size: NA
D gene: NA
J gene: TRBJ2-7
CDR3 DNA: TGTGCCAGCAGGCAAACAGGGCTCGAGCAGTACTTC
CDR3 protein: CASRQTGLEQYF

V gene: TRBV7-9
clone size: NA
D gene: TRBD1
J gene: TRBJ1-2
CDR3 DNA: TGTGCCAGCAGCTTAATTGGCAGGGGGCGCGGCTACACCTTC
CDR3 protein: CASSLIGRGRGYTF

V gene: TRBV7-3
clone size: NA
D gene: NA
J gene: TRBJ2-1
CDR3 DNA: TGTGCCAGCAGCTTAAAAGGCGGTTCCTACAATGAGCAGTTCTTC
CDR3 protein: CASSLKGGSYNEQFF

V gene: TRBV18
clone size: NA
D gene: TRBD1
J gene: TRBJ1-1
CDR3 DNA: TGTGCCAGCTCACCGAGTCGGACAGGGGAGGGGAACACTGAAGCTTTCTTT
CDR3 protein: CASSPSRTGEGNTEAFF

V gene: TRBV24-1
clone size: NA
D gene: TRBD2
J gene: TRBJ2-2
CDR3 DNA: TGTGCCACCAGTGATTCCGGGACTAGCGGTTGGAACACCGGGGAGCTGTTTTTT
CDR3 protein: CATSDSGTSGWNTGELFF

V gene: TRBV29-1
clone size: NA
D gene: TRBD1
J gene: TRBJ1-1
CDR3 DNA: TGCAGCGTCCTGGACAGGGTGAACACTGAAGCTTTCTTT
CDR3 protein: CSVLDRVNTEAFF

V gene: TRBV7-7
clone size: NA
D gene: TRBD2
J gene: TRBJ2-1
CDR3 DNA: TGTGCCAGCAGCTCTCTAGCGGGAGGGGGTAATGAGCAGTTCTTC
CDR3 protein: CASSSLAGGGNEQFF

V gene: TRBV15
clone size: NA
D gene: TRBD1
J gene: TRBJ1-1
CDR3 DNA: TGTGCCACCAGCCCAGGGGGGAACACTGAAGCTTTCTTT
CDR3 protein: CATSPGGNTEAFF

V gene: TRBV13
clone size: NA
D gene: TRBD1
J gene: TRBJ1-3
CDR3 DNA: TGTGCCAGCAGCTTAGACAGGGACAGCTCTGGAAACACCATATATTTT
CDR3 protein: CASSLDRDSSGNTIYF

V gene: TRBV19
clone size: NA
D gene: NA
J gene: TRBJ1-1
CDR3 DNA: TGTGCCAGTAGCCAGAGATCGACGGAGAAAGCTTTCTTT
CDR3 protein: CASSQRSTEKAFF

V gene: TRBV4-1
clone size: NA
D gene: TRBD1
J gene: TRBJ2-7
CDR3 DNA: TGCGCCAGCAGCCAAGATCCGCCGGGACAGATGACCTACGAGCAGTACTTC
CDR3 protein: CASSQDPPGQMTYEQYF

V gene: TRBV11-2
clone size: NA
D gene: NA
J gene: TRBJ2-6
CDR3 DNA: TGTGCCAGCAGCCGCCTATCTGGGGCCAACGTCCTGACTTTC
CDR3 protein: CASSRLSGANVLTF

V gene: TRBV11-3
clone size: NA
D gene: NA
J gene: TRBJ1-2
CDR3 DNA: TGTGCCAGCAGCTTCCAGTTAACCGATGGCTACACCTTC
CDR3 protein: CASSFQLTDGYTF

V gene: TRBV6-1
clone size: NA
D gene: NA
J gene: TRBJ2-2
CDR3 DNA: TGTGCCAGCAGTGAGCGGAGAGGGAACACCGGGGAGCTGTTTTTT
CDR3 protein: CASSERRGNTGELFF

V gene: TRBV9
clone size: few
D gene: NA
J gene: TRBJ1-5
CDR3 DNA: TGTGCCAGCAGTCCCGAGGGGGGGGCAAATCAGCCCCAGCATTTT
CDR3 protein: CASSPEGGANQPQHF

V gene: TRBV9
clone size: NA
D gene: NA
J gene: TRBJ1-1
CDR3 DNA: TGTGCCAGCAGCGCCCACAGGAACACTGAAGCTTTCTTT
CDR3 protein: CASSAHRNTEAFF

V gene: TRBV7-2
clone size: NA
D gene: TRBD1
J gene: TRBJ2-2
CDR3 DNA: TGTGCCAGCAGCTTTAACAGGGGTGGGACCGGGGAGCTGTTTTTT
CDR3 protein: CASSFNRGGTGELFF

V gene: TRBV19
clone size: NA
D gene: TRBD2
J gene: TRBJ2-7
CDR3 DNA: TGTGCCACTCAACTAGCGGGAGGCCACTCCTACGAGCAGTACTTC
CDR3 protein: CATQLAGGHSYEQYF

V gene: TRBV5-4
clone size: NA
D gene: TRBD2
J gene: TRBJ2-5
CDR3 DNA: TGTGCCAGCAGCGGGGGGCTAGCGGGAGGAGGAGAGACCCAGTACTTC
CDR3 protein: CASSGGLAGGGETQYF

V gene: TRBV6-5
clone size: NA
D gene: TRBD2
J gene: TRBJ2-3
CDR3 DNA: TGTGCCAGCGGGTCAGCGGGAGTACCAGATACGCAGTATTTT
CDR3 protein: CASGSAGVPDTQYF

V gene: TRBV10-3
clone size: few
D gene: TRBD2
J gene: TRBJ2-3
CDR3 DNA: TGTGCCAGCAGAGGTGGGGGGGACGTCACAGATACGCAGTATTTT
CDR3 protein: CASRGGGDVTDTQYF

V gene: TRBV21-1
clone size: once
D gene: NA
J gene: TRBJ1-5
CDR3 DNA: TGTGCCAGCAGCTCTCTCCCAGGCGACAAGAGCAATCAGCCCCAGCATTTT
CDR3 protein: CASSSLPGDKSNQPQHF

V gene: TRBV7-8
clone size: NA
D gene: NA
J gene: TRBJ2-7
CDR3 DNA: TGTGCCAGCAGCTTAACCGGACAGCAATACGAGCAGTACTTC
CDR3 protein: CASSLTGQQYEQYF

V gene: TRBV2
clone size: NA
D gene: NA
J gene: TRBJ1-1
CDR3 DNA: TGTGCCAGCAGTGCCCGGGTCGTGAACACTGAAGCTTTCTTT
CDR3 protein: CASSARVVNTEAFF